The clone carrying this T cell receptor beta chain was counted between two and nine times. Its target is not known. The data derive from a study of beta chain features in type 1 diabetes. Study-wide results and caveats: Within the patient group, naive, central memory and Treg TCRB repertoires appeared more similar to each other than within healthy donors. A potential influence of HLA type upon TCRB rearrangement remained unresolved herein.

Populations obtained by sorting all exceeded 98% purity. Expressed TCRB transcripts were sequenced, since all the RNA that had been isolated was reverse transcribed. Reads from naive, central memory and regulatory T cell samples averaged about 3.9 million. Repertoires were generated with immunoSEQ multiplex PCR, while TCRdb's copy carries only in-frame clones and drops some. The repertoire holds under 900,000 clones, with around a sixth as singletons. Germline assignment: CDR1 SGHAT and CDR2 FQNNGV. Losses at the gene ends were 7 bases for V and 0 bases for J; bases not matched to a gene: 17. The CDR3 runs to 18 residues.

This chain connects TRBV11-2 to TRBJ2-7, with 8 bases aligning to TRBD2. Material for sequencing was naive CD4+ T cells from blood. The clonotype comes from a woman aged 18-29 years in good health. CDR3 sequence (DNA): TGTGCCAGCACCCCCCTCTGGCTAGCGGGTTCTCGCTCCTACGAGCAGTACTTC. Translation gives CASTPLWLAGSRSYEQYF.